This T cell receptor beta chain is from a study of cytomegalovirus exposure and HLA in healthy donors. Study in general: A data release that came early held 80 million to 95 million unique TCRs from HLA-typed donors.

PCR involved 60 Vbeta and 13 Jbeta primers. Libraries were prepared by immunoSEQ multiplex PCR; TCRdb keeps only in-frame clonotypes and omits some of them. The sample comprises more than 85,000 clones, approximately 77% of which are singletons, and around 14% rests with the top ten. The CDR3 length is 14 residues. V was clipped by 6 bases and J by 2 bases; unmatched bases: 6. Germline V lookup: CDR1 MNHEY, CDR2 SVGAGI. The chain couples TRBV6-5 to TRBJ2-7; 8 bases align to TRBD1. The sequencing sample was made of PBMCs. The TCR sequence derives from a male donor in good health and CMV-seropositive. As DNA, the CDR3 is TGTGCCAGCAGCTCTAACAGGGGGGCCTACGAGCAGTACTTC. It specifies CASSSNRGAYEQYF.